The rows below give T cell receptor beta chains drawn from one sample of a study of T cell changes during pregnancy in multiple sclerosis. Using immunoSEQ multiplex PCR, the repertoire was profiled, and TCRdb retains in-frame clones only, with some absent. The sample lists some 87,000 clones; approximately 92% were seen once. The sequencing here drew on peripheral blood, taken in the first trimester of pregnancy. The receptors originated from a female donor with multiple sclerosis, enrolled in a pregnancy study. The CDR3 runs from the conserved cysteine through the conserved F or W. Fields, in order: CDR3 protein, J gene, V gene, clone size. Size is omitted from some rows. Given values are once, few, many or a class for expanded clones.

CASSETFRSGRGTQYF TRBJ2-5 TRBV2 .
CASSISLLNTEAFF TRBJ1-1 TRBV19 .
CASSQDPSGLRSSYNEQFF TRBJ2-1 TRBV4-2 .
CASNPRMSSYEQYF TRBJ2-7 TRBV6-1 .
CASSMMTGANRGGYTF TRBJ1-2 TRBV19 .
CASSPSGIGVKAFF TRBJ1-1 TRBV28 .
CASSPAGNTEAFF TRBJ1-1 TRBV18 .
CASSLRSSGTNTGELFF TRBJ2-2 TRBV7-3 .
CASSETGGYYEQYF TRBJ2-7 TRBV25-1 .
CSVEVGQGETQYF TRBJ2-5 TRBV29-1 .
CSARDSNYEQYF . TRBV29-1 once